This T cell receptor beta chain was captured by sequencing in a study of blood T cell repertoires in COVID-19. Turning to the study itself: Researchers got acute and convalescent COVID-19 samples from the United States, Italy and Spain. In each case, the material was cDNA or gDNA derived from T cells, B-cell-depleted T cells, or PBMCs.

Authors' data handling: Nucleated cell counts were estimated from reference gene primer amplification. The table came from immunoSEQ multiplex PCR; TCRdb's copy has only in-frame clones and leaves some out. V and J calls and clone size are those listed in that table; D and trimming were worked out from the DNA. The table includes 220,000 or so clones, 84% detected once. Germline V gene lookup returns CDR1 MNHEY and CDR2 SVGEGT. The CDR3 loop spans 15 amino acids. The J segment lost 4 bases and the V segment lost 2 bases, leaving 2 bases of the junction unmatched. This clone showed up just a few times.

The V gene is TRBV6-2 or TRBV6-3, the J gene TRBJ2-1; TRBD2 matches 10 bases. This TCR derives from a man aged 25 to 40 with active or convalescent COVID-19. The source material was peripheral blood. In DNA form, the CDR3 reads TGTGCCAGCAGTTACACACTAGCGGGATACAATGAGCAGTTCTTC. It encodes CASSYTLAGYNEQFF.